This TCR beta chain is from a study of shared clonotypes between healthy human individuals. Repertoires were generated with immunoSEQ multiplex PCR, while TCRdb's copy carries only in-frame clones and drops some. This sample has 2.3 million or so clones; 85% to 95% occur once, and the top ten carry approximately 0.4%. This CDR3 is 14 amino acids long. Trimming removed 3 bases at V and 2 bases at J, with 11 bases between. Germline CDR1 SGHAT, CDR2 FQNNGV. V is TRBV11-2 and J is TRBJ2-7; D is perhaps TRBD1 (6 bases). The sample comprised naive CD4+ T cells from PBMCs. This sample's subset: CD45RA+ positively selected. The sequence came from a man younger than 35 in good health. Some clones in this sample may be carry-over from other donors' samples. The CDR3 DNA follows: TGTGCCAGCAGCTTTCTCAGGGGACCCTACGAGCAGTACTTC. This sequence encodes CASSFLRGPYEQYF.